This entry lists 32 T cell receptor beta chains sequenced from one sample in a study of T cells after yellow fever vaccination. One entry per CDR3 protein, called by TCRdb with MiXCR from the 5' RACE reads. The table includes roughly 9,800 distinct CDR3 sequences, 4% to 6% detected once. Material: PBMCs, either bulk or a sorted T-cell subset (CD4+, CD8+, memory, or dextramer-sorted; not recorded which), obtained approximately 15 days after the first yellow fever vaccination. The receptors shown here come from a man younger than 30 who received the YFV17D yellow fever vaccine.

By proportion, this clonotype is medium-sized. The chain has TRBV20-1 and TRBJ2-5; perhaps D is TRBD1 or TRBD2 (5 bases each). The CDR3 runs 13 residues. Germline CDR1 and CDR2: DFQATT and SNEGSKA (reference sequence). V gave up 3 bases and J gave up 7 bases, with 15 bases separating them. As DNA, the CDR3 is TGCAGTGCTAGGCCCCCGGGGACGCGGACCCAGTACTTC. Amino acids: CSARPPGTRTQYF.

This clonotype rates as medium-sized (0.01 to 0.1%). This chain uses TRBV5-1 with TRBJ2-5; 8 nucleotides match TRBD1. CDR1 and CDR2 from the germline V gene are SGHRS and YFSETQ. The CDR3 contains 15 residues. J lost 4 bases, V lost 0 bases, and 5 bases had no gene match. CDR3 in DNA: TGCGCCAGCAGCTTGGAGGCTACAGGGGGAGAGACCCAGTACTTC. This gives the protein CASSLEATGGETQYF.

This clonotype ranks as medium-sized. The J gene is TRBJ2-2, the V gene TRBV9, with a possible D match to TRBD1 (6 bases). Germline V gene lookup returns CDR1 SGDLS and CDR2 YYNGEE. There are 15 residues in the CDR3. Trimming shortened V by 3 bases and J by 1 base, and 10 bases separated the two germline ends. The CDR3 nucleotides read TGTGCCAGCAGCGGGGACATCCGGAACACCGGGGAGCTGTTTTTT. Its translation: CASSGDIRNTGELFF.

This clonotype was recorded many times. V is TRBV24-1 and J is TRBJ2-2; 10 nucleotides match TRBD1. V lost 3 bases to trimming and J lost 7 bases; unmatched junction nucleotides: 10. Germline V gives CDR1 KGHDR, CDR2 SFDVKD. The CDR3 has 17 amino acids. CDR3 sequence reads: CATSDDEKDRGIGELFF. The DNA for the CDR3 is TGTGCCACCAGTGATGATGAAAAGGACAGGGGGATCGGGGAGCTGTTTTTT.

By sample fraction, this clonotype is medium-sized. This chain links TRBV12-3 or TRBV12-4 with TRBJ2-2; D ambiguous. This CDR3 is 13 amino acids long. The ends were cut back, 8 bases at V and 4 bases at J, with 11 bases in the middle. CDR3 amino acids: CASSSRFTGELFF. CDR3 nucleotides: TGTGCCAGCTCGAGCCGTTTCACCGGGGAGCTGTTTTTT.

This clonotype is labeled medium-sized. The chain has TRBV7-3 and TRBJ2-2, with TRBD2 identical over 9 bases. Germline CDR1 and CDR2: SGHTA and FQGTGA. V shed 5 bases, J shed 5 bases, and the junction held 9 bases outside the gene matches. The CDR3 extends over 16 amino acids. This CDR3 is CASSRGGAMGTGELFF. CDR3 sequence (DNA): TGTGCCAGCAGCCGCGGGGGGGCCATGGGGACCGGGGAGCTGTTTTTT.

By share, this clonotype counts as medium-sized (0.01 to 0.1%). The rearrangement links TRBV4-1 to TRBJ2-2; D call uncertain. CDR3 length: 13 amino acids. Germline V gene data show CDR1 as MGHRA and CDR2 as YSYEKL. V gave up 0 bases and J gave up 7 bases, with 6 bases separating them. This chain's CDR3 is CASSQDPGGELFF. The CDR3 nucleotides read TGCGCCAGCAGCCAAGATCCTGGCGGGGAGCTGTTTTTT.

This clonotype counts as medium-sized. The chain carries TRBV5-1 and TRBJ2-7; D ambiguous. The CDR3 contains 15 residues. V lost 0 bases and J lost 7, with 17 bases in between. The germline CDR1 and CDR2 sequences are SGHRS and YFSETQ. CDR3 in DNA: TGCGCCAGCAGCTTGGACGGAGACCCACTACGGGAGCAGTACGTC. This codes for CASSLDGDPLREQYV.

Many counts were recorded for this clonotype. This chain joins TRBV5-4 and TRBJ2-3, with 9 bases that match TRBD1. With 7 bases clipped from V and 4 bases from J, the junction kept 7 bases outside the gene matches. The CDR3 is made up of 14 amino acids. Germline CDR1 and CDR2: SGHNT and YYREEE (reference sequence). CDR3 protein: CASGGYRGPDTQYF. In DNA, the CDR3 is TGTGCCAGCGGAGGGTACAGGGGGCCAGATACGCAGTATTTT.

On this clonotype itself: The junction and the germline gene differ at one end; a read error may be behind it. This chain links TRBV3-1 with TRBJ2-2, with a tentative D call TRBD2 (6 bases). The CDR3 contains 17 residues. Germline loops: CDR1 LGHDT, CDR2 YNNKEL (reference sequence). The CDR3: CATSKRVGLPNTGELFF. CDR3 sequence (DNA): TGTGCCACCAGCAAGCGGGTCGGACTCCCGAACACCGGGGAGCTGTTTTTT. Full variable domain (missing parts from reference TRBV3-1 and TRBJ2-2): DTAVSQTPKYLVTQMGNDKSIKCEQNLGHDTMYWYKQDSKKFLKIMFSYNNKELIINETVPNRFSPKSPDKAHLNLHINSLELGDSAVYFCATSKRVGLPNTGELFFGEGSRLTVL.

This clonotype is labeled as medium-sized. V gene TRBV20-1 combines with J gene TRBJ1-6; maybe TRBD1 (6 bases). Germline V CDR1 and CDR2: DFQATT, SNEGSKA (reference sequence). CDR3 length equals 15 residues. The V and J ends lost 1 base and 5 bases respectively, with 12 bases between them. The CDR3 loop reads CSARGRQVNNSPLHF. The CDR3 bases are TGCAGTGCTAGAGGTCGACAGGTGAATAATTCACCCCTCCACTTT.

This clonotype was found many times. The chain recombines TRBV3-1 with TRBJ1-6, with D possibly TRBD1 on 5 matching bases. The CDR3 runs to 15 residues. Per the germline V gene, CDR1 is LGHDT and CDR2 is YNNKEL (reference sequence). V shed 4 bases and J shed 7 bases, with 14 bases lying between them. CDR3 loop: CASSPLRRGNSPLHF. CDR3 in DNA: TGTGCCAGCAGCCCTCTAAGGCGGGGGAATTCACCCCTCCACTTT.

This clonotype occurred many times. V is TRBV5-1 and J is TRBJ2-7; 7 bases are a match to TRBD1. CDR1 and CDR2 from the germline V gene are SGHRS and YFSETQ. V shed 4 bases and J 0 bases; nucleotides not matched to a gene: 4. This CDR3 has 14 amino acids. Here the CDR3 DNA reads TGCGCCAGCAGCACGGGACAGCTCTCCTACGAGCAGTACTTC. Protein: CASSTGQLSYEQYF.

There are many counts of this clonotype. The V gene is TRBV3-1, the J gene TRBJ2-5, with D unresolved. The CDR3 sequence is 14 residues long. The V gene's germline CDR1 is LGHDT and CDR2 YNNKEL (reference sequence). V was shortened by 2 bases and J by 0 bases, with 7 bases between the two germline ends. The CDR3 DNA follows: TGTGCCAGCAGCCAACTAAGGGACCAAGAGACCCAGTACTTC. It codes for CASSQLRDQETQYF.

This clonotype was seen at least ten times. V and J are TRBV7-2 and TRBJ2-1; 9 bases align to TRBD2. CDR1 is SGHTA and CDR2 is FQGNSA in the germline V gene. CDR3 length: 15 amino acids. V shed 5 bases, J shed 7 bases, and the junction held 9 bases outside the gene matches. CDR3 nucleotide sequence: TGTGCCAGCAGCCCGGGGCGGGGGGGCAGGAATGAGCAGTTCTTC. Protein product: CASSPGRGGRNEQFF.

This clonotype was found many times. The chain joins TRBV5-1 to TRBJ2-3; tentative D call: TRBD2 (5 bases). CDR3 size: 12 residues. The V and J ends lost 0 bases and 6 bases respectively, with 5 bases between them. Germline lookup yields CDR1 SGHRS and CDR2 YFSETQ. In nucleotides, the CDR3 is TGCGCCAGCAGCTTGGGCGGGGATACGCAGTATTTT. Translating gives CASSLGGDTQYF.

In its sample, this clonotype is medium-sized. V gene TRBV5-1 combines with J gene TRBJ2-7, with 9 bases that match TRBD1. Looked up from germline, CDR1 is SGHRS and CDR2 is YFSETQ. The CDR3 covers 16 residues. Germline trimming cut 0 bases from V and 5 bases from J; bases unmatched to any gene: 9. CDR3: CASSLEGRTGVDEQYV. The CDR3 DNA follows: TGCGCCAGCAGCTTGGAAGGCCGGACAGGGGTGGACGAGCAGTACGTC.

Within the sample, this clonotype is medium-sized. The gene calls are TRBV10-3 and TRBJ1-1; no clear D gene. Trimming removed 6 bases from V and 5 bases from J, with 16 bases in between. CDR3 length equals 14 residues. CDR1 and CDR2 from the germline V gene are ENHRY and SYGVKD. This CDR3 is CAIRQGPMGTEAFF. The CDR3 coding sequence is TGTGCCATCAGACAAGGGCCCATGGGGACTGAAGCTTTCTTT.

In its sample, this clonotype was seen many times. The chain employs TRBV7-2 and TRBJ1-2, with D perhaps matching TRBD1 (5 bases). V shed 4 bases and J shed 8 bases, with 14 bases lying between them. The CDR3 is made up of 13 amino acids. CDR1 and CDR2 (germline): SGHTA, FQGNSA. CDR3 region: CASSSSTGDGYTF. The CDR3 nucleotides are TGTGCCAGCAGCTCCTCCACGGGGGACGGCTACACCTTC.

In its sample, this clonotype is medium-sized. CDR3 sequence (DNA): TGCAGCGTTGAAGTATGGGACAGGACAGGTACAGATACGCAGTATTTT. It encodes CSVEVWDRTGTDTQYF. V usage is TRBV29-1 and J usage is TRBJ2-3; 8 bases line up with TRBD1. Germline V gene data show CDR1 as SQVTM and CDR2 as ANQGSEA. J lost 3 bases, V lost 1 base, and 9 bases had no gene match. CDR3 size: 16 residues.

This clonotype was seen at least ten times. This CDR3 is CSALTSQGGQETQYF. Written as DNA, the CDR3 is TGCAGTGCGCTGACCAGCCAGGGGGGGCAAGAGACCCAGTACTTC. The V and J genes are TRBV20-1 and TRBJ2-5; D possibly matches TRBD1 or TRBD2 (7 bases each). CDR1 and CDR2 from the germline V gene are DFQATT and SNEGSKA (reference sequence). The germline V and J ends were trimmed by 6 bases and 2 bases, with 19 bases remaining between them. This CDR3 is 15 amino acids long.

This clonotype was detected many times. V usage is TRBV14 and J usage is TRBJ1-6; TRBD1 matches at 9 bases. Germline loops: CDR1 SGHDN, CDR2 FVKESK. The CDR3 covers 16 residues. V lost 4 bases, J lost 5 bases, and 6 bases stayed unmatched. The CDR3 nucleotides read TGTGCCAGCAGCCCCCTGGACAGGGGAAATAATTCACCCCTCCACTTT. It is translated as CASSPLDRGNNSPLHF.

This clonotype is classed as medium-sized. Here the CDR3 reads CASSQDLVNSGGSDEQFF. For the CDR3, the DNA is TGCGCCAGCAGCCAAGATCTGGTTAATAGCGGGGGGTCGGATGAGCAGTTCTTC. The chain carries TRBV4-3 and TRBJ2-1; TRBD2 matches 10 bases. This CDR3 is built from 18 residues. Germline loops: CDR1 LGHNA, CDR2 YSLEER. After removal of 0 bases from V and 8 bases from J, the junction contained 13 bases not matched to a gene.

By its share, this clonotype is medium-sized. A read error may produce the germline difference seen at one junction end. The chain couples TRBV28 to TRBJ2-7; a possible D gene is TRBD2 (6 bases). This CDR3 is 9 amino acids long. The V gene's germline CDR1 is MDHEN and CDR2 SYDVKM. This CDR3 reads CASSLRRDF. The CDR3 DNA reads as TGTGCCAGCAGTTTGAGGAGGGACTTC. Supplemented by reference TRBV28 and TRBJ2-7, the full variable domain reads DVKVTQSSRYLVKRTGEKVFLECVQDMDHENMFWYRQDPGLGLRLIYFSYDVKMKEKGDIPEGYSVSREKKERFSLILESASTNQTSMYLCASSLRRDFGPGTRLTVT.

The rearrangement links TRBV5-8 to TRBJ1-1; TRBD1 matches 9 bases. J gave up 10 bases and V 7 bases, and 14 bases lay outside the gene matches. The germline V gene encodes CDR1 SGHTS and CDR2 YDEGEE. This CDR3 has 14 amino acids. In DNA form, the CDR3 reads TGTGCCAGCGGCCCCGGGACAGGGCTGGGGGGAGCTTTCTTT. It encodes CASGPGTGLGGAFF.

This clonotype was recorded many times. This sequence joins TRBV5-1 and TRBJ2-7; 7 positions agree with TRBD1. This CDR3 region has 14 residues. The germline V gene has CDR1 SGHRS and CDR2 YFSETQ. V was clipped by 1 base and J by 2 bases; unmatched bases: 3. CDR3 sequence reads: CASSLTGDAYEQYF. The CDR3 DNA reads TGCGCCAGCAGCTTGACAGGGGATGCCTACGAGCAGTACTTC. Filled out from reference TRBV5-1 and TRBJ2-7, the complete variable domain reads KAGVTQTPRYLIKTRGQQVTLSCSPISGHRSVSWYQQTPGQGLQFLFEYFSETQRNKGNFPGRFSGRQFSNSRSEMNVSTLELGDSALYLCASSLTGDAYEQYFGPGTRLTVT.

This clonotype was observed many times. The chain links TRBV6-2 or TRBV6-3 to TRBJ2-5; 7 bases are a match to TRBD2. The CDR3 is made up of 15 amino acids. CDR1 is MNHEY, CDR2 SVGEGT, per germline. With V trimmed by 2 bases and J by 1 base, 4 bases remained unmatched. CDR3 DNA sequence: TGTGCCAGCAGTTACGCCGGCGGGGGCCAAGAGACCCAGTACTTC. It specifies CASSYAGGGQETQYF.

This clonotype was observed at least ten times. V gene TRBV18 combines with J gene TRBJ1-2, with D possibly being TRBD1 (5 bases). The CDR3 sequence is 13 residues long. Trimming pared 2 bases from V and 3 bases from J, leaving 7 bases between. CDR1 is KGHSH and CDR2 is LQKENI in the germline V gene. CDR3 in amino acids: CASSPSGHYGYTF. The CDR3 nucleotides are TGTGCCAGCTCACCATCGGGGCACTATGGCTACACCTTC.

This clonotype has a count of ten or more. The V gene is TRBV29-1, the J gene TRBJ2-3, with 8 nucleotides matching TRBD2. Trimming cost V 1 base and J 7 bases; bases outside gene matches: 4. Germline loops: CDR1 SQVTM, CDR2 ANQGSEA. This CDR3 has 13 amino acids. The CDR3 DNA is TGCAGCGTTGAAGGGACTAGCAAATATACGCAGTATTTT. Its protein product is CSVEGTSKYTQYF.

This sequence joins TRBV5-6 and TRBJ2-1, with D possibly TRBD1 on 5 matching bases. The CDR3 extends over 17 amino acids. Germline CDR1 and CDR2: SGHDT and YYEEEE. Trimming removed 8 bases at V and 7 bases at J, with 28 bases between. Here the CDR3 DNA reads TGTGCCAGGAGCCTGGGGCGCCTCAGCTGGGCACTGAATGAGCAGTTCTTC. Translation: CARSLGRLSWALNEQFF.

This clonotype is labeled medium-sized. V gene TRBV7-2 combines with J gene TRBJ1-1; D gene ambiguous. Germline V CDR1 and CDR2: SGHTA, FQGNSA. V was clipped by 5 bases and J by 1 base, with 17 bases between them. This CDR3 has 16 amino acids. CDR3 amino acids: CASSPQGSLGNTEAFF. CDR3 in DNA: TGTGCCAGCAGCCCCCAAGGCAGTCTGGGGAACACTGAAGCTTTCTTT.

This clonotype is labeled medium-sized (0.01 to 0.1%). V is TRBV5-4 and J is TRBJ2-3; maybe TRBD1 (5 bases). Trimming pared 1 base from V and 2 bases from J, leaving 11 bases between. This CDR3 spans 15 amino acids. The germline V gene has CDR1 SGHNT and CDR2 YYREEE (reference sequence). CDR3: CASSLRGTNTDTQYF. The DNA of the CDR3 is TGTGCCAGCAGCTTGAGGGGAACTAACACAGATACGCAGTATTTT.